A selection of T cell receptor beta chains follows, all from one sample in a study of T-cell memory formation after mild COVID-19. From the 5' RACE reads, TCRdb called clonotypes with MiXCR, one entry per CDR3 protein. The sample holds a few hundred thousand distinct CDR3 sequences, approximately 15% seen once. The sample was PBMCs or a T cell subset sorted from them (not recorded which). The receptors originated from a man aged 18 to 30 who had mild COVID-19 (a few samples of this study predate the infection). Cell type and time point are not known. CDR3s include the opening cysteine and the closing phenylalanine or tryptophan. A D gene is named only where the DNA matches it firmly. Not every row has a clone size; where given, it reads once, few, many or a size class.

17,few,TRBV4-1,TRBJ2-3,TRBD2,CASSPTSGGLGADTQYF,TGCGCCAGCAGCCCGACTAGCGGGGGGCTGGGGGCAGATACGCAGTATTTT
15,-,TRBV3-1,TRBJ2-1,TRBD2,CASSPGLAGVGEQFF,TGTGCCAGCAGCCCGGGACTAGCGGGGGTTGGGGAGCAGTTCTTC
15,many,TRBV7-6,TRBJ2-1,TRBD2,CASSNRRLADNEQFF,TGTGCCAGCAGCAACCGACGGCTAGCGGACAATGAGCAGTTCTTC
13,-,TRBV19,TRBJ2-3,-,CASSARKGDTQYF,TGTGCCAGTAGTGCGCGGAAAGGAGATACGCAGTATTTT
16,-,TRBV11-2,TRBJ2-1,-,CASSPRPGGSYNEQFF,TGTGCCAGCAGCCCCAGGCCCGGCGGCTCCTACAATGAGCAGTTCTTC
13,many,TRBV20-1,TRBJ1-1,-,CSATRPEVTEAFF,TGCAGTGCTACCCGCCCGGAGGTGACTGAAGCTTTCTTT
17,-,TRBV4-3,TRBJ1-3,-,CASSQDGRGGSGNTIYF,TGCGCCAGCAGCCAAGATGGGAGGGGGGGCTCTGGAAACACCATATATTTT
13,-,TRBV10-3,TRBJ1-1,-,CAISVGGRTEAFF,TGTGCCATCAGTGTAGGGGGACGGACTGAAGCTTTCTTT
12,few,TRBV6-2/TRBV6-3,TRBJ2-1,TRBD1,CASSSRTGQQFF,TGTGCCAGCAGTTCTCGGACAGGGCAGCAGTTCTTC
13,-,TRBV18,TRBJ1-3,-,CASSPGYGNTIYF,TGTGCCAGCTCACCAGGATACGGAAACACCATATATTTT
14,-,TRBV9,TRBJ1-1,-,CASSVEAENTEAFF,TGTGCCAGCAGCGTAGAGGCGGAGAACACTGAAGCTTTCTTT
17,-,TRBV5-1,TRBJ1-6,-,CASIFDLLSSYNSPLHF,TGCGCCAGCATCTTTGACCTTTTAAGCTCCTATAATTCACCCCTCCACTTT